These 10 T cell receptor beta chains were sequenced from one sample in a study of control samples from healthy donors and cancer patients. Data came from immunoSEQ multiplex PCR; TCRdb stores just in-frame clones and leaves some out. The sample holds over 100,000 clones, 90% to 95% seen once. The source material was blood. The receptors were gathered from a woman aged 18 to 35 in good health.

The gene calls are TRBV19 and TRBJ1-5; 7 bases line up with TRBD1. This CDR3 comprises 13 residues. Per germline, CDR1 LNHDA and CDR2 SQIVND (reference sequence). The ends lost 11 bases at V and 3 bases at J; junction bases unmatched: 7. For the CDR3, the DNA is TGTGCCGAAGACAGGGAACCCAATCAGCCCCAGCATTTT. Residues: CAEDREPNQPQHF.

CDR3 sequence: CASSRPSSSYNSPLHF. CDR3 nucleotides: TGTGCCAGCAGCCGGCCAAGTAGCTCCTATAATTCACCCCTCCACTTT. The V call is TRBV7-9, the J call TRBJ1-6; D unresolved. Trimming pared 5 bases from V and 0 bases from J, leaving 11 bases between. This CDR3 spans 16 amino acids. In germline, CDR1 is SEHNR, CDR2 FQNEAQ (reference sequence).

The J gene is TRBJ1-1, the V gene TRBV6-4; the match to TRBD1 covers 8 bases. The germline V gene has CDR1 MRHNA and CDR2 SNTAGT. The V gene end was trimmed by 0 bases and the J gene end by 1 base; junction bases not matched to a gene: 4. The CDR3 extends over 16 amino acids. The chain's CDR3 is CASSDSSDRGNTEAFF. DNA of the CDR3: TGTGCCAGCAGTGACTCGTCCGACAGGGGGAACACTGAAGCTTTCTTT.

The J gene is TRBJ1-5, the V gene TRBV29-1; 7 bases are shared with TRBD1. This CDR3 region has 14 residues. J lost 7 bases, V lost 7 bases, and 13 bases had no gene match. Germline CDR1 is SQVTM and CDR2 is ANQGSEA. CDR3 nucleotide sequence: TGCAGCGCTCTCACAGGGGATGTGGGACAGCCCCAGCATTTT. Translating it yields CSALTGDVGQPQHF.

The genes are TRBV28 and TRBJ1-1; 7 bases map to TRBD1. The CDR3 spans 14 residues. The junction had 12 bases not matched to a gene; V was cut back by 2 bases and J by 12 bases. Germline assignment: CDR1 MDHEN and CDR2 SYDVKM. CDR3 DNA: TGTGCCAGCAGTTTAAGGTCGACAGGGCTAGCATCTTTCTTT. It is translated as CASSLRSTGLASFF.

V gene TRBV27 combines with J gene TRBJ1-6; tentatively, D is TRBD1 (6 bases). This CDR3 is 14 amino acids long. V gave up 8 bases and J gave up 9 bases, with 17 bases separating them. Germline V gene lookup returns CDR1 MNHEY and CDR2 SMNVEV (reference sequence). The CDR3 nucleotides read TGTGCCAGCGCGACCGGGACACCTGGTTCACCCCTCCACTTT. Translation gives CASATGTPGSPLHF.

V gene TRBV6-5 combines with J gene TRBJ2-5; D is perhaps TRBD1 (6 bases). Trimming cost V 0 bases and J 2 bases, with 7 bases left between them. The CDR3 contains 14 residues. The germline gives CDR1 MNHEY, CDR2 SVGAGI. In nucleotides, the CDR3 is TGTGCCAGCAGTTACTCCAGGGGACAAGAGACCCAGTACTTC. Protein: CASSYSRGQETQYF.

V usage is TRBV4-2 and J usage is TRBJ1-5; D unresolved. This CDR3 has 14 amino acids. V was shortened by 0 bases and J by 1 base, with 4 bases between the two germline ends. Germline V gene data show CDR1 as LGHNA and CDR2 as YNFKEQ. CDR3 nucleotides: TGTGCCAGCAGCCAAGAGAGCAGCAATCAGCCCCAGCATTTT. Its translation is CASSQESSNQPQHF.

The rearrangement joins TRBV19 to TRBJ1-1; D gene unclear. CDR1 is LNHDA, CDR2 SQIVND, per germline (reference sequence). Trimming stripped 8 bases from V and 2 bases from J, with 6 bases between. There are 11 residues in the CDR3. The CDR3, as DNA: TGTGCCAGTTCTCCCAACACTGAAGCTTTCTTT. Translated, it gives CASSPNTEAFF.

This clone was counted a few times. The chain joins TRBV2 to TRBJ1-2; no reliable D call. Germline assignment: CDR1 SNHLY and CDR2 FYNNEI. CDR3 length: 12 residues. V lost 9 bases and J lost 1, with 9 bases in between. CDR3 sequence: CASTTRNYGYTF. The CDR3 DNA is TGTGCCAGTACTACACGTAACTATGGCTACACCTTC.